What follows are 25 T cell receptor beta chains derived from one specimen sequenced in a study of blood T cell repertoires in COVID-19. The protocol was immunoSEQ multiplex PCR, while the TCRdb copy is restricted to in-frame clones and leaves out a portion. The repertoire holds a few hundred thousand clones, under 90% seen once, with about 3% in the top ten. Sequencing was performed on peripheral blood. These receptors all come from a woman younger than 30 with acute or convalescent COVID-19.

The rearrangement links TRBV7-8 to TRBJ1-1; no reliable D call. Trimming removed 2 bases at V and 6 bases at J, with 16 bases between. Germline CDR1 is SGHVS and CDR2 is FQNEAQ. The CDR3 extends over 15 amino acids. CDR3 DNA sequence: TGTGCCAGCAGCTTATTTGGTAGCGGGCTACCTGAAGCTTTCTTT. It specifies CASSLFGSGLPEAFF.

V usage is TRBV5-1 and J usage is TRBJ2-1, with 11 bases matching TRBD2. The germline V gene has CDR1 SGHRS and CDR2 YFSETQ. V shed 7 bases, J shed 7 bases, and the junction held 10 bases outside the gene matches. This CDR3 region has 15 residues. The CDR3 nucleotides read TGCGCCAGCCGAGTTAGCGGGAGGGCCGGGAATGAGCAGTTCTTC. Protein product: CASRVSGRAGNEQFF. The variable domain in full, completed from reference TRBV5-1 and TRBJ2-1, reads KAGVTQTPRYLIKTRGQQVTLSCSPISGHRSVSWYQQTPGQGLQFLFEYFSETQRNKGNFPGRFSGRQFSNSRSEMNVSTLELGDSALYLCASRVSGRAGNEQFFGPGTRLTVL.

This chain links TRBV10-3 with TRBJ1-6, with TRBD1 identical over 9 bases. Germline CDR1 reads ENHRY; CDR2 reads SYGVKD. CDR3 length equals 14 residues. The V and J ends lost 6 bases and 5 bases, in that order; junction bases with no gene match: 2. Here the CDR3 reads CAIRRDRDNSPLHF. In DNA form, the CDR3 reads TGTGCCATCAGGAGGGACAGGGATAATTCACCCCTCCACTTT.

The chain carries TRBV29-1 and TRBJ2-7; TRBD1 matches 7 bases. Germline lookup yields CDR1 SQVTM and CDR2 ANQGSEA. This CDR3 has 12 amino acids. Trimming removed 4 bases from V and 4 bases from J; junction bases left unmatched: 4. CDR3 region: CSVGRQGYEQYF. CDR3 in DNA: TGCAGCGTTGGCCGACAGGGTTACGAGCAGTACTTC.

The rearrangement links TRBV28 to TRBJ2-7; 7 bases align to TRBD2. Germline-derived CDR1 and CDR2 are MDHEN and SYDVKM. The ends lost 6 bases at V and 2 bases at J; junction bases unmatched: 7. CDR3 size: 14 residues. The CDR3: CASRPMGLTYEQYF. The CDR3 DNA reads TGTGCCAGCAGGCCCATGGGACTAACCTACGAGCAGTACTTC.

The V and J genes are TRBV20-1 and TRBJ2-3; TRBD2 aligns across 12 bases. The CDR3 runs to 16 residues. The germline CDR1 and CDR2 sequences are DFQATT and SNEGSKA (reference sequence). Trimming removed 3 bases from V and 2 bases from J; junction bases left unmatched: 6. The CDR3 DNA reads TGCAGTGCTAGTTACGGACTAGCGGGGTACACAGATACGCAGTATTTT. Its protein product is CSASYGLAGYTDTQYF.

This chain joins TRBV28 and TRBJ2-1, with TRBD2 identical over 12 bases. V was pared by 5 bases and J by 6 bases, with 8 bases of the junction left unmatched. The germline CDR1 and CDR2 sequences are MDHEN and SYDVKM. CDR3 length equals 16 residues. CDR3 in amino acids: CASSPPGLAGSNEQFF. CDR3 sequence (DNA): TGTGCCAGCAGTCCCCCGGGACTAGCGGGTTCCAATGAGCAGTTCTTC.

V and J are TRBV7-9 and TRBJ2-7, with 7 bases that match TRBD1. V lost 2 bases, J lost 2 bases, and 9 bases stayed unmatched. The V gene's germline CDR1 is SEHNR and CDR2 FQNEAQ (reference sequence). This CDR3 comprises 16 residues. CDR3 coding DNA: TGTGCCAGCAGCTTACTCGCGACAGGGAGACCCTACGAGCAGTACTTC. Translating it yields CASSLLATGRPYEQYF.

V gene TRBV14 combines with J gene TRBJ1-1, with 9 bases matching TRBD1. The V segment lost 0 bases and the J segment 1 base; nucleotides outside the gene matches: 12. This CDR3 has 19 residues. In germline, CDR1 is SGHDN, CDR2 FVKESK. The DNA of the CDR3 is TGTGCCAGCAGCCAAGAAAACCAACAGGGGGCTTTTTGGAACACTGAAGCTTTCTTT. It is translated as CASSQENQQGAFWNTEAFF.

This chain connects TRBV10-3 to TRBJ1-5; D uncertain. This CDR3 has 14 residues. Trimming shortened V by 6 bases and J by 3 bases, and 12 bases separated the two germline ends. Germline CDR1 is ENHRY and CDR2 is SYGVKD. DNA of the CDR3: TGTGCCATCAGGGAGGGAGCCTCCAATCAGCCCCAGCATTTT. It specifies CAIREGASNQPQHF.

The rearrangement joins TRBV27 to TRBJ2-2; 13 nucleotides line up with TRBD2. The CDR3 loop spans 18 amino acids. The germline V gene has CDR1 MNHEY and CDR2 SMNVEV (reference sequence). The ends lost 4 bases at V and 7 bases at J; junction bases unmatched: 12. The CDR3 loop is CASSSRGLAGVGNGELFF. CDR3 in DNA: TGTGCCAGCAGTTCACGCGGACTAGCGGGAGTAGGAAACGGGGAGCTGTTTTTT.

The chain is built from TRBV3-1 (or the pseudogene TRBV3-2) and TRBJ2-1; no firm D call. V was clipped by 1 base and J by 5 bases, with 12 bases between them. Germline V CDR1 and CDR2: LGHDT, YNNKEL (reference sequence). The CDR3 runs 15 residues. The chain's CDR3 is CASSQGRLKNNEQFF. CDR3 nucleotide sequence: TGTGCCAGCAGCCAAGGGCGACTCAAGAACAATGAGCAGTTCTTC.

The chain recombines TRBV7-8 with TRBJ2-1, with D possibly being TRBD1 (6 bases). V was cut by 6 bases and J by 0 bases, with 12 bases left in between. The CDR3 totals 15 residues. Germline V gene data show CDR1 as SGHVS and CDR2 as FQNEAQ. Here the CDR3 reads CASSRDTSSYNEQFF. The CDR3 coding sequence is TGTGCCAGCAGTCGGGACACGAGCTCCTACAATGAGCAGTTCTTC.

The J gene is TRBJ1-2, the V gene TRBV20-1; weak D call: TRBD1 (5 bases). Looked up from germline, CDR1 is DFQATT and CDR2 is SNEGSKA (reference sequence). Trimming shortened V by 3 bases and J by 7 bases, and 12 bases separated the two germline ends. The CDR3 has 12 residues. The CDR3 bases are TGCAGTGCTAGTGAGGCGGGGGGTGGCTACACCTTC. Its protein product is CSASEAGGGYTF.

This clone was seen a few times. The J gene is TRBJ2-7, the V gene TRBV6-6, with TRBD1 as a possible D gene (6 bases). CDR1 is MNHNY, CDR2 SVGAGI, per germline (reference sequence). The CDR3 length is 13 residues. The V end lost 6 bases, the J end lost 3 bases, and 12 bases lay between the germline ends. The CDR3 coding sequence is TGTGCCAGCAGCATCGGGACAAACTACGAGCAGTACTTC. Translating gives CASSIGTNYEQYF.

The chain has TRBV25-1 and TRBJ2-1; 14 bases are a match to TRBD2. This CDR3 is built from 16 residues. Germline-derived CDR1 and CDR2 are MGHDK and SYGVNS. The V gene end was trimmed by 8 bases and the J gene end by 7 bases; junction bases not matched to a gene: 10. This CDR3 is CASGEGLAGVRNEQFF. CDR3 sequence (DNA): TGTGCCAGCGGAGAGGGACTAGCGGGAGTACGGAATGAGCAGTTCTTC.

The genes are TRBV6-6 and TRBJ1-3; tentatively, D is TRBD1 (6 bases). Germline loops: CDR1 MNHNY, CDR2 SVGAGI (reference sequence). There are 14 residues in the CDR3. V was shortened by 10 bases and J by 3 bases, with 16 bases between the two germline ends. CDR3 bases: TGTGCCATTAGTCGCGGGACAAATGGAAACACCATATATTTT. It codes for CAISRGTNGNTIYF.

The chain carries TRBV28 and TRBJ2-7; TRBD2 aligns across 8 bases. Germline assignment: CDR1 MDHEN and CDR2 SYDVKM. The V gene end was trimmed by 5 bases and the J gene end by 6 bases; junction bases not matched to a gene: 12. There are 15 residues in the CDR3. CDR3 loop: CASSQAGTRLGEQYF. In DNA form, the CDR3 reads TGTGCCAGCAGTCAAGCAGGGACTAGACTGGGCGAGCAGTACTTC.

V is TRBV30 and J is TRBJ1-5; a weak D match, TRBD1 (5 bases). Trimming cost V 5 bases and J 8 bases, with 13 bases left between them. The CDR3 has 12 residues. Germline V gene sequence: CDR1 GTSNPN, CDR2 SVGIG (reference sequence). The CDR3 loop reads CAWQGQGEPQHF. CDR3 coding DNA: TGTGCCTGGCAAGGACAAGGAGAGCCCCAGCATTTT.

This rearrangement joins TRBV9 to TRBJ2-1; perhaps TRBD2 as D (5 bases). Between the trimmed V and J ends, which lost 5 bases and 9 bases, there was a span of 18 bases. The CDR3 extends over 14 amino acids. Germline CDR1 and CDR2: SGDLS and YYNGEE. The chain's CDR3 is CASSQRSIGGEQFF. The CDR3 nucleotides read TGTGCCAGCAGTCAGCGGTCCATTGGCGGTGAGCAGTTCTTC.

In its sample, this clone was seen once. The V call is TRBV11-2, the J call TRBJ1-1; 7 positions match TRBD1. The CDR3 is 17 amino acids. Germline CDR1 SGHAT, CDR2 FQNNGV. V trimming: 0 bases; J trimming: 7 bases; junction bases outside the gene matches: 14. CDR3 nucleotide sequence: TGTGCCAGCAGCTTAGATCTGTTCGAGGGGGCCCGCGGTGAAGCTTTCTTT. Protein product: CASSLDLFEGARGEAFF.

The rearrangement links TRBV7-2 to TRBJ2-5; 8 bases map to TRBD1. Losses at the gene ends were 5 bases for V and 5 bases for J; bases not matched to a gene: 7. The germline V gene encodes CDR1 SGHTA and CDR2 FQGNSA. The CDR3 is 14 amino acids. The CDR3 bases are TGTGCCAGCAGCCCGCGGACAGGGTCTGAGACCCAGTACTTC. It translates to CASSPRTGSETQYF.

This clone was observed at least ten times. The V gene is TRBV3-1 (or the pseudogene TRBV3-2), the J gene TRBJ1-5, with 7 nucleotides matching TRBD1. CDR3 length: 15 amino acids. Germline V CDR1 and CDR2: LGHDT, YNNKEL (reference sequence). The V gene end was trimmed by 2 bases and the J gene end by 3 bases; junction bases not matched to a gene: 4. The CDR3 DNA reads as TGTGCCAGCAGCCAACAGGGGGTCCCCAATCAGCCCCAGCATTTT. Translated: CASSQQGVPNQPQHF.

This clone was observed a handful of times. This chain connects TRBV27 to TRBJ2-7, with 8 bases lining up with TRBD2. Germline CDR1 and CDR2: MNHEY and SMNVEV (reference sequence). The ends lost 5 bases at V and 2 bases at J; junction bases unmatched: 11. This CDR3 spans 16 amino acids. The CDR3 loop is CASSPPGVAGTYEQYF. CDR3 nucleotides: TGTGCCAGCAGTCCCCCCGGAGTAGCGGGGACCTACGAGCAGTACTTC.

The chain couples TRBV4-3 to TRBJ1-2, with 7 bases fitting TRBD1. In germline, CDR1 is LGHNA, CDR2 YSLEER. After removal of 2 bases from V and 8 bases from J, the junction contained 8 bases not matched to a gene. The CDR3 runs to 14 residues. CDR3 sequence (DNA): TGCGCCAGCAGCCAAACCACAGGGGTCCGGGGCTACACCTTC. The encoded protein is CASSQTTGVRGYTF.